A selection of T cell receptor beta chains follows, all from one sample in a study of post-analysis software for immune sequencing data. TCRdb itself ran the PCR reads through MiXCR, one entry per CDR3 protein. The sample records approximately 440,000 distinct CDR3 sequences, less than 45% being singletons. What was sequenced was blood. These receptors came from a girl aged 5-17 years with multiple sclerosis. CDR3s include the opening cysteine and the closing phenylalanine or tryptophan. D genes are given only for firm matches. Rows may omit the clone size; those that give it use once, few, many or a size class.

>NA|TRBV27|NA|TRBJ2-5
CASSLRAGGETQYF
TGTGCCAGCAGTTTGCGAGCGGGCGGGGAGACCCAGTACTTC
>NA|TRBV20-1|NA|TRBJ1-5
CSARGHSNQPQHF
TGCAGTGCTAGAGGACATAGCAATCAGCCCCAGCATTTT
>NA|TRBV5-1|NA|TRBJ1-1
CASGGTQNTEAFF
TGCGCCAGCGGTGGGACACAGAACACTGAAGCTTTCTTT
>TRBD2|TRBV4-3|once|TRBJ2-7
CASSQASGTSYEQYF
TGCGCCAGCAGCCAAGCTAGCGGGACCTCCTACGAGCAGTACTTC
>TRBD1|TRBV11-2|NA|TRBJ2-3
CASSLQQGASTDTQYF
TGTGCCAGCAGCTTACAACAGGGGGCATCGACAGATACGCAGTATTTT
>TRBD1|TRBV6-2/TRBV6-3|NA|TRBJ2-5
CATLGTGGETQYF
TGTGCCACCCTTGGGACAGGGGGAGAGACCCAGTACTTC
>TRBD1|TRBV2|NA|TRBJ1-2
CASSEVQGADGYTF
TGTGCCAGCAGTGAAGTTCAGGGGGCGGATGGCTACACCTTC
>TRBD2|TRBV6-4|few|TRBJ2-1
CASSARLAPYNEQFF
TGTGCCAGCAGTGCCCGACTAGCGCCCTACAATGAGCAGTTCTTC
>TRBD2|TRBV10-3|NA|TRBJ2-1
CAISPSGRASYNEQFF
TGTGCCATCAGTCCTAGCGGGAGGGCCTCCTACAATGAGCAGTTCTTC
>TRBD1|TRBV7-9|few|TRBJ2-7
CASIRTGGPSARSYEQYF
TGTGCCAGCATTAGGACAGGGGGCCCCTCAGCGCGCTCCTACGAGCAGTACTTC
>NA|TRBV28|few|TRBJ2-3
CASSFLAPTPSTDTQYF
TGTGCCAGCAGTTTCTTAGCCCCGACCCCAAGCACAGATACGCAGTATTTT
>TRBD1|TRBV20-1|NA|TRBJ1-1
CSAQGDSTEAFF
TGCAGTGCCCAGGGGGACTCCACTGAAGCTTTCTTT
>NA|TRBV29-1|few|TRBJ1-1
CSVLGSPNTEAFF
TGCAGCGTCTTAGGCAGCCCGAACACTGAAGCTTTCTTT
>NA|TRBV28|once|TRBJ1-5
CASRSGTRGSNQPQHF
TGTGCCAGCAGATCCGGAACTAGAGGAAGCAATCAGCCCCAGCATTTT
>NA|TRBV7-9|NA|TRBJ2-1
CASSSNGGTDNEQFF
TGTGCCAGCAGCTCCAACGGCGGTACCGACAATGAGCAGTTCTTC
>NA|TRBV5-1|NA|TRBJ2-7
CASSRDGYYEQYF
TGCGCCAGCAGCAGGGACGGATACTACGAGCAGTACTTC